The source of this T cell receptor beta chain is a study of T cell responses to AZD1222 COVID-19 vaccine. Points from the study as a whole: Nearly half of spike-specific TCRs reportedly go after variant regions that carry no mutations. All repertoire sampling was performed exclusively after the peak T cell response. Among the donors, most were white British and more were female, and clonal diversity was possibly underestimated.

Remarks on this clone: Antigen: not known.

The protocol was immunoSEQ multiplex PCR, while the TCRdb copy is restricted to in-frame clones and leaves out a portion. The sample carries about 44,000 clones, 80% recorded once. J was trimmed by 3 bases and V by 8 bases; bases with no gene match: 12. Germline-derived CDR1 and CDR2 are SNHLY and FYNNEI. The CDR3 contains 17 residues. The TCR comes from an adult in good health. J is TRBJ2-3 and V is TRBV2, with 12 bases aligning to TRBD2. Here the sequenced sample was peripheral blood, taken on day 0 of AZD1222 vaccination. The CDR3 DNA follows: TGTGCCAGCCGACAGATAAGACTAGCGGGGGCGACAGATACGCAGTATTTT. Translated: CASRQIRLAGATDTQYF. The whole variable domain, filled in from reference TRBV2 and TRBJ2-3, reads EPEVTQTPSHQVTQMGQEVILRCVPISNHLYFYWYRQILGQKVEFLVSFYNNEISEKSEIFDDQFSVERPDGSNFTLKIRSTKLEDSAMYFCASRQIRLAGATDTQYFGPGTRLTVL.